These 7 T cell receptor beta chains share one sample of origin, sequenced in a study of stem cell transplantation in POMP-related autoinflammatory disease. The repertoire was sequenced with immunoSEQ multiplex PCR; TCRdb's copy has only in-frame clones and lacks some. Of roughly 68,000 clones listed, just over 90% were seen once; the top ten hold around 0.72%. The sequences come from CD4+ T cells from PBMCs, collected after stem cell transplantation. The receptors derive from a human patient with POMP-related autoinflammation and immune dysregulation (PRAID). Some T cells may be provided by the graft donor.

This clone showed up just once. This chain uses TRBV6-1 with TRBJ1-5; D is perhaps TRBD1 (6 bases). This CDR3 is 14 amino acids long. V was clipped by 3 bases and J by 5 bases, with 11 bases between them. Germline V gene sequence: CDR1 MNHNS, CDR2 SASEGT. In DNA form, the CDR3 reads TGTGCCAGCAGTGATAGGACAGCCCATCAGCCCCAGCATTTT. It codes for CASSDRTAHQPQHF.

V and J are TRBV28 and TRBJ1-5; D gene uncertain. CDR3 length: 15 amino acids. Germline CDR1 and CDR2: MDHEN and SYDVKM. With 5 bases removed from V and 0 bases from J, the gap between germline ends came to 11 bases. CDR3 amino acids: CASSQRPSSNQPQHF. The CDR3 DNA reads as TGTGCCAGCAGTCAGCGGCCTTCTAGCAATCAGCCCCAGCATTTT.

The chain has TRBV5-1 and TRBJ1-1; no reliable D call. Trimming cost V 3 bases and J 10 bases, with 13 bases left between them. Germline V gene lookup returns CDR1 SGHRS and CDR2 YFSETQ. The CDR3 covers 12 residues. The CDR3 sequence: CASSSQDSTAFF. The CDR3, as DNA: TGCGCCAGCAGCTCCCAGGATAGCACAGCTTTCTTT.

The J gene is TRBJ1-2, the V gene TRBV14; 7 positions match TRBD1. With V trimmed by 1 base and J by 4 bases, 6 bases remained unmatched. The germline gives CDR1 SGHDN, CDR2 FVKESK. The CDR3 has 15 residues. The CDR3 protein is CASSQAGGHGYGYTF. DNA for the CDR3: TGTGCCAGCAGCCAAGCAGGGGGGCATGGCTATGGCTACACCTTC. The full variable domain, completed using reference TRBV14 and TRBJ1-2, is EAGVTQFPSHSVIEKGQTVTLRCDPISGHDNLYWYRRVMGKEIKFLLHFVKESKQDESGMPNNRFLAERTGGTYSTLKVQPAELEDSGVYFCASSQAGGHGYGYTFGSGTRLTVV.

The CDR3 DNA is TGTGCCAGCTCACCATTCCGGCCAGGGGCTTTCTCTGGGGCCAACGTCCTGACTTTC. Translating it yields CASSPFRPGAFSGANVLTF. The chain links TRBV18 to TRBJ2-6; tentative D call: TRBD1 (6 bases). V was shortened by 2 bases and J by 0 bases, with 17 bases between the two germline ends. The CDR3 totals 19 residues. Germline loops: CDR1 KGHSH, CDR2 LQKENI.

J is TRBJ2-5 and V is TRBV5-4, with D tentatively TRBD1 or TRBD2 (6 bases each). The CDR3 loop spans 15 amino acids. V lost 4 bases and J lost 4, with 17 bases in between. Per the germline V gene, CDR1 is SGHNT and CDR2 is YYREEE (reference sequence). The CDR3, as DNA: TGTGCCAGCAGCCGGGCGGCGGAGGGGGTAGAGACCCAGTACTTC. This translates into CASSRAAEGVETQYF.

V and J are TRBV6-4 and TRBJ2-2; the D is unclear. The CDR3 is made up of 17 amino acids. With 3 bases removed from V and 4 bases from J, the gap between germline ends came to 18 bases. The germline V gene encodes CDR1 MRHNA and CDR2 SNTAGT. In DNA form, the CDR3 reads TGTGCCAGCAGTGATTCTGCAGGACGAGTAGGCACCGGGGAGCTGTTTTTT. Protein: CASSDSAGRVGTGELFF.